The clone carrying this TCR beta chain was counted only a few times. Its antigen is still unknown. This sample stems from a study of T cell repertoires in cytomegalovirus infection. Trimming cost V 5 bases and J 4 bases; bases outside gene matches: 22. Germline CDR1 reads SEHNR; CDR2 reads FQNEAQ (reference sequence). The CDR3 has 21 residues. TCRdb reprocessed the reads with MiXCR, giving one entry per CDR3 protein. The repertoire holds about half a million distinct CDR3 sequences, 25% to 35% seen once, with roughly 16% in the top ten. Sequences were derived from cultured PBMCs, sampled from culture after CMV antigen stimulation. The clonotype was recovered from a human donor in good health (CMV status not recorded). Some clones in this sample may be carry-over from other donors' samples. This chain connects TRBV7-9 to TRBJ2-6; 8 bases match TRBD1. This CDR3 reads CASSTSVRGQIPLSGANVLTF. CDR3 nucleotide sequence: TGTGCCAGCAGCACTAGTGTCAGGGGGCAAATCCCTCTCTCCGGGGCCAACGTCCTGACTTTC.